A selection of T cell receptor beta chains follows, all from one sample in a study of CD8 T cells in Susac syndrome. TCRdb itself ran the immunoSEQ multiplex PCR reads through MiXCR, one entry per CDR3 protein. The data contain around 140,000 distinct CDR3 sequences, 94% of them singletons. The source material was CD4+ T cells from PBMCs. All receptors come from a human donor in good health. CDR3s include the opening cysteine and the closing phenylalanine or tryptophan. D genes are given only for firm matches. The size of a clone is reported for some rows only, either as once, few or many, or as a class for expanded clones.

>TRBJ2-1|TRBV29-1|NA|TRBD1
CSVESWDRAWNEQFF
TGCAGCGTTGAATCCTGGGACAGGGCGTGGAATGAGCAGTTCTTC
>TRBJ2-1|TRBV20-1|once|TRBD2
CSARVLSGSSYNEQFF
TGCAGTGCTAGAGTCCTTAGCGGGAGCTCCTACAATGAGCAGTTCTTC
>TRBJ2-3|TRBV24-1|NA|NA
CATSDSDRDTQYF
TGTGCCACCAGTGATTCAGATCGAGATACGCAGTATTTT
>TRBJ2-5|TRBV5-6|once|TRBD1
CASSPGTGGQETQYF
TGTGCCAGCAGCCCTGGGACAGGGGGGCAAGAGACCCAGTACTTC
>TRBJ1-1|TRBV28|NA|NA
CASSSARQLTEAFF
TGTGCCAGCAGTTCCGCCCGACAGCTAACGGAAGCTTTCTTT
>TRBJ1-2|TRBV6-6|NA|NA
CAIRQSDYGYTF
TGTGCCATACGACAGTCTGACTATGGCTACACCTTC
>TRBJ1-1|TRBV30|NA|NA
CAWSVAPTEAFF
TGTGCCTGGAGTGTAGCTCCCACTGAAGCTTTCTTT
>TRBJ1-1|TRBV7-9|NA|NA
CASSWTVEAFF
TGTGCCAGCTCCTGGACAGTTGAAGCTTTCTTT
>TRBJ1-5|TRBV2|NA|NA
CASSVYGQLHQPQHF
TGTGCCAGCAGTGTTTATGGACAGCTACATCAGCCCCAGCATTTT
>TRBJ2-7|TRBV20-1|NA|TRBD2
CSARDLTSGNHEQYF
TGCAGTGCTAGAGATTTGACTAGCGGGAACCACGAGCAGTACTTC
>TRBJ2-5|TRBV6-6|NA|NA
CASSYSQETQYF
TGTGCCAGCAGTTACTCCCAAGAGACCCAGTACTTC
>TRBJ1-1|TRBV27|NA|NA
CASSYTGSNTEAFF
TGTGCCAGCAGTTATACAGGCTCGAACACTGAAGCTTTCTTT